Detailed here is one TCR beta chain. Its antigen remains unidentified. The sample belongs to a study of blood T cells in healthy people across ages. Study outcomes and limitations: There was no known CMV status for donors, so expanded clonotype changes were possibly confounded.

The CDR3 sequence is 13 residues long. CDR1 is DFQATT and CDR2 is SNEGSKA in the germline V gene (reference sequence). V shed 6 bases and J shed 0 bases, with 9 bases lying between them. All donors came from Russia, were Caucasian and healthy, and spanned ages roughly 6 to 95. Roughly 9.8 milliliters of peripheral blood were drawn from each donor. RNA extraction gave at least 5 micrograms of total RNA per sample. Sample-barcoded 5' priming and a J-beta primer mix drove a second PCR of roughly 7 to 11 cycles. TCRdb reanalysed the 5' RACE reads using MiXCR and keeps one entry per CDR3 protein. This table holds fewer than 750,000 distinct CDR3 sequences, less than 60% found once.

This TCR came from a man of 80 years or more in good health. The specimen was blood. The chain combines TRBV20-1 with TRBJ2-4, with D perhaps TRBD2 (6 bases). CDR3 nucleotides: TGCAGTGCAGGGCGGGGAGCCAAAAACATTCAGTACTTC. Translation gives CSAGRGAKNIQYF.